This entry is about one T cell receptor (beta chain). This entry comes from a study of response to subunit inactivated influenza vaccine. TCRdb reprocessed the RT-PCR reads with MiXCR, giving one entry per CDR3 protein. The table includes roughly 500,000 distinct CDR3 sequences, under 30% detected once. The germline V gene has CDR1 SGHTA and CDR2 FQGNSA. The CDR3 has 17 residues. V lost 0 bases, J lost 3 bases, and 5 bases stayed unmatched. These data were also filed under a second study, of T cells expressing NK-cell markers. In that study: With UMIs, 5'RACE template switching was used to make TCR beta cDNA. Repertoires of TCR beta were obtained from T cells sorted as CD3+CD56+NKG2C+, CD3+CD56+NKG2C- and CD3+CD56-NKG2C+. The eight sequenced donors comprised seven who were HCMV-seropositive and one who was seronegative. The dominant NKG2C+ clonotypes represented about 1.0-7.5% of CD8+ T cells in six donors. These clonotypes also led the CD3+CD56-NKG2C+ fraction in a few donors.

The chain employs TRBV7-2 and TRBJ2-3, with TRBD2 matching 11 bases. This sequence was found in a man aged 45-65 years who received an inactivated influenza vaccine. The sample consisted of CD4+ T cells sorted from PBMCs, taken roughly 13 days after vaccination. The CDR3 here is CASSLASGRGKTDTQYF. The CDR3 nucleotides are TGTGCCAGCAGCTTAGCTAGCGGGAGGGGTAAAACAGATACGCAGTATTTT.